This is a list of T cell receptor beta chains from one sample in a study of response to subunit inactivated influenza vaccine. TCRdb fed the RT-PCR reads into MiXCR, producing one record per CDR3 protein. Of approximately 570,000 distinct CDR3 sequences listed, about 8% are singletons. The sample consisted of PBMCs from blood, taken around 25 months after vaccination. These receptors all stem from a man between 45 and 75 years old who received an inactivated influenza vaccine. Both conserved end residues are part of each CDR3. Fields, in order: clone size, V gene, J gene, D gene, CDR3 DNA, CDR3 protein. D genes are given only for firm matches. Size values are once, few and many counts, or a class for expanded clones, and some rows have none.

clone size: once
V gene: TRBV5-6
J gene: TRBJ2-7
D gene: .
CDR3 DNA: TGTGCCAGCAGCCTGGTAGGACAGCCCTGGGAGCAGTACTTC
CDR3 protein: CASSLVGQPWEQYF

clone size: few
V gene: TRBV29-1
J gene: TRBJ2-6
D gene: .
CDR3 DNA: TGCAGCGTTGACATCTCTGGGGCCAACGTCCTGACTTTC
CDR3 protein: CSVDISGANVLTF

clone size: .
V gene: TRBV20-1
J gene: TRBJ1-5
D gene: TRBD1
CDR3 DNA: TGCAGTGCTAGCGCCTGGACAGGGGTAATTCAGCCCCAGCATTTT
CDR3 protein: CSASAWTGVIQPQHF

clone size: few
V gene: TRBV5-5
J gene: TRBJ2-7
D gene: TRBD2
CDR3 DNA: TGTGCCAGCAGCTCGGGAAGACTAGCGGGGGGGCTTAATGAGCAGTACTTC
CDR3 protein: CASSSGRLAGGLNEQYF

clone size: .
V gene: TRBV3-1
J gene: TRBJ1-3
D gene: .
CDR3 DNA: TGTGCCAGCAGCAAACTTCCCCCGGGGAGGGGAAACACCATATATTTT
CDR3 protein: CASSKLPPGRGNTIYF

clone size: few
V gene: TRBV11-1
J gene: TRBJ2-1
D gene: TRBD2
CDR3 DNA: TGTGCCAGCAGCCCGACGAGGACTAGCGGGAGCTCCTACAATGAGCAGTTCTTC
CDR3 protein: CASSPTRTSGSSYNEQFF

clone size: .
V gene: TRBV10-3
J gene: TRBJ2-3
D gene: TRBD2
CDR3 DNA: TGTGCCATCAGTGTACTAGCGGGAGGGCCAGTGTCGAGCACAGATACGCAGTATTTT
CDR3 protein: CAISVLAGGPVSSTDTQYF

clone size: .
V gene: TRBV12-3/TRBV12-4
J gene: TRBJ1-5
D gene: .
CDR3 DNA: TGTGCCAGCAGTTTAGCCGGACAGAGTTACAATCAGCCCCAGCATTTT
CDR3 protein: CASSLAGQSYNQPQHF

clone size: many
V gene: TRBV7-9
J gene: TRBJ2-1
D gene: TRBD1
CDR3 DNA: TGTGCCAGCAGCTTTCCGGGACAGGGATACAATGAGCAGTTCTTC
CDR3 protein: CASSFPGQGYNEQFF

clone size: many
V gene: TRBV5-5
J gene: TRBJ2-5
D gene: .
CDR3 DNA: TGTGCCAGCAGCCCCCAGGGGGGGTCCCAAGAGACCCAGTACTTC
CDR3 protein: CASSPQGGSQETQYF

clone size: .
V gene: TRBV6-2/TRBV6-3
J gene: TRBJ2-1
D gene: .
CDR3 DNA: TGTGCCAGCAGGCCCGCTACGGGACACAGTGAGCAGTTCTTC
CDR3 protein: CASRPATGHSEQFF

clone size: many
V gene: TRBV27
J gene: TRBJ1-1
D gene: .
CDR3 DNA: TGTGCCAGCAGTGGGGACGGATTTGAGGGCACTGAAGCTTTCTTT
CDR3 protein: CASSGDGFEGTEAFF

clone size: few
V gene: TRBV29-1
J gene: TRBJ1-2
D gene: .
CDR3 DNA: TGCAGCGTTGAAGATGGGGGGACACTGCCTCACTTTAACTATGGCTACACCTTC
CDR3 protein: CSVEDGGTLPHFNYGYTF

clone size: many
V gene: TRBV5-6
J gene: TRBJ2-3
D gene: TRBD1
CDR3 DNA: TGTGCCAGCAGCACGTACACGGGGACAGGAGGTCCAGATACGCAGTATTTT
CDR3 protein: CASSTYTGTGGPDTQYF

clone size: few
V gene: TRBV12-3/TRBV12-4
J gene: TRBJ1-5
D gene: .
CDR3 DNA: TGTGCCAGCAGTTTAACAGATATTCGCAATCAGCCCCAGCATTTT
CDR3 protein: CASSLTDIRNQPQHF

clone size: many
V gene: TRBV11-2
J gene: TRBJ2-5
D gene: .
CDR3 DNA: TGTGCCAGCAGCTTAAGAAAATCCCAAGAGACCCAGTACTTC
CDR3 protein: CASSLRKSQETQYF

clone size: few
V gene: TRBV10-2
J gene: TRBJ2-2
D gene: TRBD1
CDR3 DNA: TGCGCCAGCAGTGGACAGGGGGTTCAGACCGGGGAGCTGTTTTTT
CDR3 protein: CASSGQGVQTGELFF

clone size: .
V gene: TRBV3-1
J gene: TRBJ2-1
D gene: TRBD2
CDR3 DNA: TGTGCCAGCAGCCTCACTAGCGGGAGGACCCTCTCCTACAATGAGCAGTTCTTC
CDR3 protein: CASSLTSGRTLSYNEQFF

clone size: .
V gene: TRBV18
J gene: TRBJ1-5
D gene: .
CDR3 DNA: TGTGCCAGCTCACCATTCCGGACAGATAGCAATCAGCCCCAGCATTTT
CDR3 protein: CASSPFRTDSNQPQHF

clone size: few
V gene: TRBV4-3
J gene: TRBJ2-1
D gene: .
CDR3 DNA: TGCGCCAGCAGCCAAGACTTCGCTAATTCCTACAATGAGCAGTTCTTC
CDR3 protein: CASSQDFANSYNEQFF

clone size: .
V gene: TRBV12-3/TRBV12-4
J gene: TRBJ1-2
D gene: .
CDR3 DNA: TGTGCCAGCAGTTTAGTGCACTATAACTATGGCTACACCTTC
CDR3 protein: CASSLVHYNYGYTF

clone size: many
V gene: TRBV7-9
J gene: TRBJ2-7
D gene: .
CDR3 DNA: TGTGCCAGCAGCTTCGGGGGGCTAGGAGAGCAGTACTTC
CDR3 protein: CASSFGGLGEQYF

clone size: few
V gene: TRBV29-1
J gene: TRBJ2-2
D gene: .
CDR3 DNA: TGCAGCGTTGAAGCTTGGGGCCGGACCGGGGAGCTGTTTTTT
CDR3 protein: CSVEAWGRTGELFF

clone size: few
V gene: TRBV24-1
J gene: TRBJ2-1
D gene: TRBD1
CDR3 DNA: TGTGCCACCAGTGAAGGTCGGACAGGACAAAATGAGCAGTTCTTC
CDR3 protein: CATSEGRTGQNEQFF

clone size: many
V gene: TRBV7-2
J gene: TRBJ2-1
D gene: TRBD2
CDR3 DNA: TGTGCCAGCAGCTCAAAGACTAGCGGGGGGGCCAATGAGCAGTTCTTC
CDR3 protein: CASSSKTSGGANEQFF

clone size: many
V gene: TRBV20-1
J gene: TRBJ1-2
D gene: TRBD1
CDR3 DNA: TGCAGTGCTTGGGACAGGTCTAACTATGGCTACACCTTC
CDR3 protein: CSAWDRSNYGYTF

clone size: many
V gene: TRBV20-1
J gene: TRBJ2-1
D gene: TRBD2
CDR3 DNA: TGCAGTGCCTCCGGGACTAGCGGGAGTTATGAGCAGTTCTTC
CDR3 protein: CSASGTSGSYEQFF

clone size: many
V gene: TRBV12-3/TRBV12-4
J gene: TRBJ2-4
D gene: .
CDR3 DNA: TGTGCCAGCAGTTTTTCCAGGGCCAGCGACATTCAGTACTTC
CDR3 protein: CASSFSRASDIQYF

clone size: few
V gene: TRBV5-1
J gene: TRBJ1-1
D gene: .
CDR3 DNA: TGCGCCAGCAGGAGGAACACTGAAGCTTTCTTT
CDR3 protein: CASRRNTEAFF

clone size: few
V gene: TRBV6-2/TRBV6-3
J gene: TRBJ2-5
D gene: .
CDR3 DNA: TGTGCCAGCGGCGTATCTTACACCCAGTACTTC
CDR3 protein: CASGVSYTQYF

clone size: many
V gene: TRBV27
J gene: TRBJ2-7
D gene: .
CDR3 DNA: TGTGCCAGCGGGGGACGGTGGGGGACCTACGAGCAGTACTTC
CDR3 protein: CASGGRWGTYEQYF

clone size: .
V gene: TRBV20-1
J gene: TRBJ2-5
D gene: .
CDR3 DNA: TGCAGTTTCTTCGGCGGAGAGACCCAGTACTTC
CDR3 protein: CSFFGGETQYF

clone size: .
V gene: TRBV5-6
J gene: TRBJ2-1
D gene: .
CDR3 DNA: TGTGCCAGGGGCTTGGGCGGCAGGTATGAGCAGTTCTTC
CDR3 protein: CARGLGGRYEQFF

clone size: few
V gene: TRBV11-2
J gene: TRBJ2-5
D gene: .
CDR3 DNA: TGTGCCAGCAGCCGGGGCCTGGGGGTCCTTCAAGAGACCCAGTACTTC
CDR3 protein: CASSRGLGVLQETQYF

clone size: few
V gene: TRBV10-3
J gene: TRBJ2-7
D gene: .
CDR3 DNA: TGTGCCATCAGCTCGCTGGGGAGCTCCTACGAGCAGTACTTC
CDR3 protein: CAISSLGSSYEQYF

clone size: .
V gene: TRBV6-6
J gene: TRBJ2-7
D gene: .
CDR3 DNA: TGTGCCACTCACTCCCCGGCAGGGGTTTCCTACGAGCAGTACTTC
CDR3 protein: CATHSPAGVSYEQYF

clone size: few
V gene: TRBV5-1
J gene: TRBJ1-5
D gene: .
CDR3 DNA: TGCGCCAGCAGCTTAGGAGGGCAGAAAAATCAGCCCCAGCATTTT
CDR3 protein: CASSLGGQKNQPQHF

clone size: few
V gene: TRBV11-2
J gene: TRBJ1-4
D gene: .
CDR3 DNA: TGTGCCAGCAGCTTAGGGGACCTTAATGAAAAACTGTTTTTT
CDR3 protein: CASSLGDLNEKLFF

clone size: few
V gene: TRBV3-1
J gene: TRBJ2-1
D gene: TRBD2
CDR3 DNA: TGTGCCAGCAGCCAAACTAGCGGGTTCTCCTACAATGAGCAGTTCTTC
CDR3 protein: CASSQTSGFSYNEQFF

clone size: few
V gene: TRBV7-9
J gene: TRBJ1-2
D gene: .
CDR3 DNA: TGTGCCAGCAGCTTAGCGCAGGGGCAGGGAAGTCGATACACCTTC
CDR3 protein: CASSLAQGQGSRYTF

clone size: .
V gene: TRBV20-1
J gene: TRBJ2-1
D gene: TRBD1
CDR3 DNA: TGCAGTGCTCCCCCACGACAGGGGACTTACAATAAGCAGTTCTTC
CDR3 protein: CSAPPRQGTYNKQFF

clone size: few
V gene: TRBV7-9
J gene: TRBJ1-4
D gene: .
CDR3 DNA: TGTGCCAGCAGCCAAGGCGGAGTTGAAAAACTGTTTTTT
CDR3 protein: CASSQGGVEKLFF

clone size: .
V gene: TRBV12-3/TRBV12-4
J gene: TRBJ2-4
D gene: .
CDR3 DNA: TGTGCCAGCAGCCCCCCCCGGGCGAAACTAGCCAAAAACATTCAGTACTTC
CDR3 protein: CASSPPRAKLAKNIQYF

clone size: few
V gene: TRBV4-1
J gene: TRBJ1-5
D gene: .
CDR3 DNA: TGCGCCAGCAGCCAAGTTTCGGGGGGACCCCAGCATTTT
CDR3 protein: CASSQVSGGPQHF

clone size: many
V gene: TRBV10-3
J gene: TRBJ2-5
D gene: TRBD1
CDR3 DNA: TGTGCCATCGGGGACAGGGTCAGCGAGACCCAGTACTTC
CDR3 protein: CAIGDRVSETQYF

clone size: .
V gene: TRBV7-2
J gene: TRBJ2-3
D gene: .
CDR3 DNA: TGTGCCAGCAGGCCCGGGGTAGGACTCAGCACAGATACGCAGTATTTT
CDR3 protein: CASRPGVGLSTDTQYF

clone size: .
V gene: TRBV6-5
J gene: TRBJ2-4
D gene: .
CDR3 DNA: TGTGCCAGCAGTTACTCGGGTCCAGGCAAAAACATTCAGTACTTC
CDR3 protein: CASSYSGPGKNIQYF